Included here is one T cell receptor (beta chain) sequence, with context. What it recognizes is unknown. This sample is drawn from a study of long-term antiretroviral therapy in people with HIV. Study outcomes and limitations: The clones with expansion before ART were dominant in the repertoire at all time points.

Treated in the United States were all of the participants with HIV. Survey-level immunoSEQ v3.0 assays were run. TCRdb's copy holds only in-frame clones and misses some; the assay was immunoSEQ multiplex PCR. This sample has some 23,000 clones, with around 79% found just once. Germline V gene data show CDR1 as PRHDT and CDR2 as FYEKMQ (reference sequence). This CDR3 is 14 amino acids long. V was trimmed by 5 bases and J by 1 base, leaving 11 bases between them. This sequence was found in a middle-aged woman with HIV. V is TRBV13 and J is TRBJ2-5; a weak D match, TRBD1 (5 bases). The material was unsorted PBMCs, obtained 1.2 years after starting antiretroviral therapy. The CDR3 nucleotides are TGTGCCAGCAGCCGCCGAGACAGCCAAGAGACCCAGTACTTC. This translates into CASSRRDSQETQYF.